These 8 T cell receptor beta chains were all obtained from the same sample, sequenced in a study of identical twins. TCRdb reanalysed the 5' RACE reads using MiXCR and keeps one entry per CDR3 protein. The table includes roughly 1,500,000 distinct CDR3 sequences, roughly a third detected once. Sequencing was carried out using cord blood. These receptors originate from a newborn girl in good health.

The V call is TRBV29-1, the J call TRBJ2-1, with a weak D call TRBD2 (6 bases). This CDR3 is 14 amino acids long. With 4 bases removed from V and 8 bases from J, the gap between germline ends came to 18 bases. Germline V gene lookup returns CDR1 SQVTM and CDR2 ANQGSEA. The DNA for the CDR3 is TGCAGCGTTGGGGGGGTCCCCCCGAGGGATGAGCAGTTCTTC. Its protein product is CSVGGVPPRDEQFF.

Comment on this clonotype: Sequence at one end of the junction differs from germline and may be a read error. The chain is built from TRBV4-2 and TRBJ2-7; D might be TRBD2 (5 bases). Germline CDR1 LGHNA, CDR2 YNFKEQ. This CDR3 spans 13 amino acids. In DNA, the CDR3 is TGTGCCAGCAGCGAAGAGCGAGGGATCGAGCAGTACTTC. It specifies CASSEERGIEQYF.

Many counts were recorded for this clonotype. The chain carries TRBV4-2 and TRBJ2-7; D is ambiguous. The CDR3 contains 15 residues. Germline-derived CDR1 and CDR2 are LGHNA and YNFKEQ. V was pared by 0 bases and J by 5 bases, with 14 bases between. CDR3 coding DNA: TGTGCCAGCAGCCAAGATAGACCGGACGCCCACGAGCAGTACTTC. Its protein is CASSQDRPDAHEQYF.

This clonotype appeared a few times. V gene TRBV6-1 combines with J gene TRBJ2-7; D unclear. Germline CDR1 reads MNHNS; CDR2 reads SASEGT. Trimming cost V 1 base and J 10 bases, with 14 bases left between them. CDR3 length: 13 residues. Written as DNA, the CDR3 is TGTGCCAGCAGTGAAGAACGAAGGGTTACCCAGTACTTC. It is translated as CASSEERRVTQYF.

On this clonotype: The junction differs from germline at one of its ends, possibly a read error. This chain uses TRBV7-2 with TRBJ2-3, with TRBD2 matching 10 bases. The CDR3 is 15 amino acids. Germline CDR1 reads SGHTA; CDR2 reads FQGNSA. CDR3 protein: CACSLRTSGADTQYF. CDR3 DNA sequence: TGTGCCTGCAGCTTACGGACTAGCGGTGCAGATACGCAGTATTTT.

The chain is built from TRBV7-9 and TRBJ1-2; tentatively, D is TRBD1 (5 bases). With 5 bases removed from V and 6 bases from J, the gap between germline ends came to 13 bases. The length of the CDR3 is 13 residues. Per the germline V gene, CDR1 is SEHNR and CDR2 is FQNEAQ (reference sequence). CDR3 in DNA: TGTGCCAGCAGCCGCTCAGGGCCTGATGGCTACACCTTC. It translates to CASSRSGPDGYTF.

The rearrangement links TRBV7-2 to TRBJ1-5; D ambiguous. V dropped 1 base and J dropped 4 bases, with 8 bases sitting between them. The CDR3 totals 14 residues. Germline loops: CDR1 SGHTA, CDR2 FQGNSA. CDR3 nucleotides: TGTGCCAGCAGCTTAGTCCCGGGAAATCAGCCCCAGCATTTT. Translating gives CASSLVPGNQPQHF.

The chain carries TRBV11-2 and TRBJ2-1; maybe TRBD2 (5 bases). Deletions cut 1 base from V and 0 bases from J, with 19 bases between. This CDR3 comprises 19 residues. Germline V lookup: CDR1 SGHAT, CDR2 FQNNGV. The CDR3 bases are TGTGCCAGCAGCTTAGGACTAACACCACCCAGACACTCCTACAATGAGCAGTTCTTC. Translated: CASSLGLTPPRHSYNEQFF. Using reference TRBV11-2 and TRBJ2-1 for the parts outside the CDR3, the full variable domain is EAGVAQSPRYKIIEKRQSVAFWCNPISGHATLYWYQQILGQGPKLLIQFQNNGVVDDSQLPKDRFSAERLKGVDSTLKIQPAKLEDSAVYLCASSLGLTPPRHSYNEQFFGPGTRLTVL.